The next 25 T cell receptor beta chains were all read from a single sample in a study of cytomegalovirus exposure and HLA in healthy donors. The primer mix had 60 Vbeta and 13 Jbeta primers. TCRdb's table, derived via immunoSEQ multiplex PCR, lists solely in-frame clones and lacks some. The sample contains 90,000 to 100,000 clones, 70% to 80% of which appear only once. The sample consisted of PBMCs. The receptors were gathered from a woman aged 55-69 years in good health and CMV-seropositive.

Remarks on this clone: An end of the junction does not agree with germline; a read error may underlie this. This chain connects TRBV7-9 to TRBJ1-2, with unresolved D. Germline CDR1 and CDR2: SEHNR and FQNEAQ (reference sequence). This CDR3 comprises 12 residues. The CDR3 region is CSSSYGDYGYTF. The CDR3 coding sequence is TGTTCCAGCAGCTACGGTGACTATGGCTACACCTTC.

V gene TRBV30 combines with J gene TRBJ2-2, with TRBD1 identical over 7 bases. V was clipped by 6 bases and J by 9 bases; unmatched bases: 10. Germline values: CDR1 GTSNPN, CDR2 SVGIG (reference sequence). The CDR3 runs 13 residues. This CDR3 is CACSDRVGRELFF. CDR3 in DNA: TGTGCCTGCTCAGACAGGGTAGGCCGGGAGCTGTTTTTT.

The CDR3 DNA is TGTGCCAGCAGCTTTGCGGGAGGGCCTGTTAATGAGCAGTTCTTC. Residues: CASSFAGGPVNEQFF. The J gene is TRBJ2-1, the V gene TRBV7-3; 9 bases fit TRBD2. The CDR3 is 15 residues long. CDR1 and CDR2 from the germline V gene are SGHTA and FQGTGA. With V trimmed by 3 bases and J by 7 bases, 7 bases remained unmatched.

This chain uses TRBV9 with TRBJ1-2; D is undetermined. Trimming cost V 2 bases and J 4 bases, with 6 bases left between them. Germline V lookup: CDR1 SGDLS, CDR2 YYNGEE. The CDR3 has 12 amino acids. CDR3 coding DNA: TGTGCCAGCAGCGTGACAAGCTATGGCTACACCTTC. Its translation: CASSVTSYGYTF.

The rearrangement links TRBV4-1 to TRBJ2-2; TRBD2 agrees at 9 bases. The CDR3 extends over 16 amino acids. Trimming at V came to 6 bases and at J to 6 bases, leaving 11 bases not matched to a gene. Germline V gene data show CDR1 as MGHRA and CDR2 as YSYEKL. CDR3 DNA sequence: TGCGCCAGCAGTTATATAGCGGGAGAAGAATCCGGGGAGCTGTTTTTT. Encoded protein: CASSYIAGEESGELFF.

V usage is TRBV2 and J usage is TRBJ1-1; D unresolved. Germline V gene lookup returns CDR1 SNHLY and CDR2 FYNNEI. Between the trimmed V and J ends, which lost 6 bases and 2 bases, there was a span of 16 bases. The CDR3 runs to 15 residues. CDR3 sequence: CASSGDPAGNTEAFF. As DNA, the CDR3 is TGTGCCAGCAGCGGAGACCCCGCCGGAAACACTGAAGCTTTCTTT.

The CDR3 region is CASSLGGVVTEAFF. The CDR3 DNA reads TGTGCCAGCAGTTTAGGAGGGGTCGTCACTGAAGCTTTCTTT. This rearrangement joins TRBV28 to TRBJ1-1, with a weak D call TRBD1 (5 bases). The CDR3 covers 14 residues. The germline V gene has CDR1 MDHEN and CDR2 SYDVKM. V gave up 2 bases and J gave up 4 bases, with 11 bases separating them.

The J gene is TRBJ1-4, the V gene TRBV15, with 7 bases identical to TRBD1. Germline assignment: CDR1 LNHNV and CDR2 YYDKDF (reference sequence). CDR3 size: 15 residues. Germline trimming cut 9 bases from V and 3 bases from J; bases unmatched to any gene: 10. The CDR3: CATKEPGTANEKLFF. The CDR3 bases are TGTGCCACAAAAGAGCCCGGGACAGCTAATGAAAAACTGTTTTTT.

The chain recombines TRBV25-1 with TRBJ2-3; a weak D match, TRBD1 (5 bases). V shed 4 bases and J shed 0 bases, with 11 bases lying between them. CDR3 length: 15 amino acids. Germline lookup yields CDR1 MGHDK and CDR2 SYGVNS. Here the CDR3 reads CASSGTRTSTDTQYF. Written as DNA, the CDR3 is TGTGCCAGCAGTGGGACAAGAACTAGCACAGATACGCAGTATTTT.

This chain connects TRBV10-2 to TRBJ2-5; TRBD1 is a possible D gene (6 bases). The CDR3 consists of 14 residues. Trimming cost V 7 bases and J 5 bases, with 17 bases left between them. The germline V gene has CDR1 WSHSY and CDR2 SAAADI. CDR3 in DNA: TGCGCCAGCAAGGCGCAGGGGAGTTTGGAGACCCAGTACTTC. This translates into CASKAQGSLETQYF.

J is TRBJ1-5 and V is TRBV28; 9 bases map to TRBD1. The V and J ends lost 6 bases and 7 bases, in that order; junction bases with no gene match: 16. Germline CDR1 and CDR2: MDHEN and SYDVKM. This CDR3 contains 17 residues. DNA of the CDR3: TGTGCCAGCAGCCGCCTCCGGGACAGGGTAGCAGGGCAGCCCCAGCATTTT. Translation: CASSRLRDRVAGQPQHF. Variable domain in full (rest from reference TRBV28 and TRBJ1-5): DVKVTQSSRYLVKRTGEKVFLECVQDMDHENMFWYRQDPGLGLRLIYFSYDVKMKEKGDIPEGYSVSREKKERFSLILESASTNQTSMYLCASSRLRDRVAGQPQHFGDGTRLSIL.

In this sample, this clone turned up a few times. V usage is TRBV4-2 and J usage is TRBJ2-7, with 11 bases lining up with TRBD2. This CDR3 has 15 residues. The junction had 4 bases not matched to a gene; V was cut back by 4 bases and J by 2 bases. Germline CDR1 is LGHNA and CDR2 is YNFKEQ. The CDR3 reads CASSRGTSGTYEQYF. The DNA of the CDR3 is TGTGCCAGCAGCCGAGGGACTAGCGGAACCTACGAGCAGTACTTC.

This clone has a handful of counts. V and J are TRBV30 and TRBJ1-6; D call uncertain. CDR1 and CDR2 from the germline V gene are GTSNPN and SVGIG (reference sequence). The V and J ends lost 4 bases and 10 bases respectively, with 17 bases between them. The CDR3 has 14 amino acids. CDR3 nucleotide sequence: TGTGCCTGGAAGCGGCCCTCGGTCCAGTCACCCCTCCACTTT. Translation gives CAWKRPSVQSPLHF.

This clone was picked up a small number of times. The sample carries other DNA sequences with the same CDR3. Written as DNA, the CDR3 is TGCAGTGCTTCGGACTCACGGGAGCAGTTCTTC. Translated, it gives CSASDSREQFF. The chain employs TRBV20-1 and TRBJ2-1; D possibly corresponds to TRBD2 (5 bases). Germline CDR1 is DFQATT and CDR2 is SNEGSKA (reference sequence). V lost 5 bases and J 10 bases, leaving 12 bases between the germline ends. The CDR3 runs 11 residues.

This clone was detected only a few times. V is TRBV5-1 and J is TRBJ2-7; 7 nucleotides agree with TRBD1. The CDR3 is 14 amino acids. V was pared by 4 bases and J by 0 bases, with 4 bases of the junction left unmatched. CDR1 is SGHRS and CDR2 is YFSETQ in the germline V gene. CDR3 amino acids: CASSTRTGSYEQYF. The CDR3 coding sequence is TGCGCCAGCAGCACCCGGACAGGCTCCTACGAGCAGTACTTC.

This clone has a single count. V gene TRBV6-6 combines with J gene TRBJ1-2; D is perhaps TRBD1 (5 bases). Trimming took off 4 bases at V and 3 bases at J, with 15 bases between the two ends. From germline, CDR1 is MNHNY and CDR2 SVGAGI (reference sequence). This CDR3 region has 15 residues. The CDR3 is CASSLVPGGHYGYTF. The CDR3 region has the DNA TGTGCCAGCAGTTTGGTTCCGGGGGGACACTATGGCTACACCTTC.

CDR3 nucleotide sequence: TGTGCCAGCAGTTTGACAGGGTTTCCTTGGGAGCAGTTCTTC. It specifies CASSLTGFPWEQFF. The chain recombines TRBV28 with TRBJ2-1; 7 nucleotides align to TRBD1. The CDR3 totals 14 residues. The trim removed 3 bases at V and 10 bases at J, leaving 9 bases unmatched. Germline V gives CDR1 MDHEN, CDR2 SYDVKM.

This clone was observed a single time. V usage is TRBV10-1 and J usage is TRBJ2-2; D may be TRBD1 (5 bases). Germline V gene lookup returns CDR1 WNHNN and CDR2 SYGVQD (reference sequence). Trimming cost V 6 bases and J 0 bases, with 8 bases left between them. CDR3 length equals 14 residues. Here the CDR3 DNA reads TGCGCCAGCAGGGCGACAGCGAACACCGGGGAGCTGTTTTTT. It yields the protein CASRATANTGELFF.

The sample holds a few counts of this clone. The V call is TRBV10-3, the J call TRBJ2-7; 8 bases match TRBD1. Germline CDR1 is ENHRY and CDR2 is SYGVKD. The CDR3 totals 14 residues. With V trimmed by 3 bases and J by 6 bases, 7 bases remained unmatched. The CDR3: CAISDSGQVGEQYF. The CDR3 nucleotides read TGTGCCATCAGTGACTCGGGACAGGTCGGCGAGCAGTACTTC.

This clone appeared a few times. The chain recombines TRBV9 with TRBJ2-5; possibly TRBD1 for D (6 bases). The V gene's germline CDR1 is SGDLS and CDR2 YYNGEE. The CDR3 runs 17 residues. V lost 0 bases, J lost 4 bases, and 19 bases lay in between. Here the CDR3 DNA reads TGTGCCAGCAGCGTAGGAGGGGGACACGGGAAGTTAGAGACCCAGTACTTC. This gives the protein CASSVGGGHGKLETQYF.

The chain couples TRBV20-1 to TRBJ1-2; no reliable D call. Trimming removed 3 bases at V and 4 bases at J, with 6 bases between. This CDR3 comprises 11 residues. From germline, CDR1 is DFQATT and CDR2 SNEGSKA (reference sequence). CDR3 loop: CSASLPYGYTF. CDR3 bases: TGCAGTGCTAGCCTTCCCTATGGCTACACCTTC.

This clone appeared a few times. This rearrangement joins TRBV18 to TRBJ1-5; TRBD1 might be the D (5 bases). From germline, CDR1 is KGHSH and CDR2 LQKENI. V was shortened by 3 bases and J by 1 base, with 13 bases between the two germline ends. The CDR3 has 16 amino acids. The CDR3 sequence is CASSPGQVGSNQPQHF. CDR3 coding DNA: TGTGCCAGCTCACCGGGGCAGGTAGGGAGCAATCAGCCCCAGCATTTT.

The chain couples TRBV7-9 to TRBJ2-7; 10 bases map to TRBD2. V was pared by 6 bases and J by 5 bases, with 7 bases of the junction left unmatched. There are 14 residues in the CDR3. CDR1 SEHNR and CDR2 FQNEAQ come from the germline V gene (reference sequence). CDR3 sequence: CASSELAGLDEQYF. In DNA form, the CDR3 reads TGTGCCAGCAGTGAACTAGCGGGACTGGACGAGCAGTACTTC.

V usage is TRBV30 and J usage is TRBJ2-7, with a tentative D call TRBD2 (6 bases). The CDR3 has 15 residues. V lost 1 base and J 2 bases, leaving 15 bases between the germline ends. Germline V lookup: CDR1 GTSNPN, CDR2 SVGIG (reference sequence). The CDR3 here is CAWSGRRGSPYEQYF. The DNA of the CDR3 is TGTGCCTGGAGTGGGAGGAGGGGTTCTCCCTACGAGCAGTACTTC. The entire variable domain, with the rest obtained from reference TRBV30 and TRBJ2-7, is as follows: SQTIHQWPATLVQPVGSPLSLECTVEGTSNPNLYWYRQAAGRGLQLLFYSVGIGQISSEVPQNLSASRPQDRQFILSSKKLLLSDSGFYLCAWSGRRGSPYEQYFGPGTRLTVT.

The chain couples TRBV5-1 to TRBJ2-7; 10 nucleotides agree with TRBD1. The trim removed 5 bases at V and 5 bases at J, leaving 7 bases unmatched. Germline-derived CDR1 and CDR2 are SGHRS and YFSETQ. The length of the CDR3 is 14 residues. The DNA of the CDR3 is TGCGCCAGCAGTCCGGGGACAGGGGATCACGAGCAGTACTTC. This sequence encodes CASSPGTGDHEQYF.